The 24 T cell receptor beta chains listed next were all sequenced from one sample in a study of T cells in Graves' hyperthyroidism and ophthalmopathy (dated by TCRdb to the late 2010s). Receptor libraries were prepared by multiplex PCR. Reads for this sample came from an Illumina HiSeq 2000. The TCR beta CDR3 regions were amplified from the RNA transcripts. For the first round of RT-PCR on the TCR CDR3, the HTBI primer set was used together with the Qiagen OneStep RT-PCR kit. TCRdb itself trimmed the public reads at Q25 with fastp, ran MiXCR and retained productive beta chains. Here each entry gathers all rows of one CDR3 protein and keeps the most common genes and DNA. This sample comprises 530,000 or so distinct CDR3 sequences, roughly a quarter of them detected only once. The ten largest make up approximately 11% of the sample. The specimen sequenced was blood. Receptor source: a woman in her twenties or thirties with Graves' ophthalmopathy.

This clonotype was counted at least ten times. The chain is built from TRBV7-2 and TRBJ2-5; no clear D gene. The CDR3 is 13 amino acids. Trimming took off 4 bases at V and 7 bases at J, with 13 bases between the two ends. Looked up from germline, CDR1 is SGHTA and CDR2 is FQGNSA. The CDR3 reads CASSSVRWGTQYF. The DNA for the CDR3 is TGTGCCAGCAGCTCTGTCCGTTGGGGGACCCAGTACTTC.

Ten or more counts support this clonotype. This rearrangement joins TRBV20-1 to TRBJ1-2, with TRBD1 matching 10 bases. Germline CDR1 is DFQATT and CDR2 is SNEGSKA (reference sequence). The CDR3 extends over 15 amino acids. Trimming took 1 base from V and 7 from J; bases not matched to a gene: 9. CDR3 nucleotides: TGCAGTGCTAGAGCCGGGACAGGGGAAGGTGGTGGCTACACCTTC. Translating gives CSARAGTGEGGGYTF.

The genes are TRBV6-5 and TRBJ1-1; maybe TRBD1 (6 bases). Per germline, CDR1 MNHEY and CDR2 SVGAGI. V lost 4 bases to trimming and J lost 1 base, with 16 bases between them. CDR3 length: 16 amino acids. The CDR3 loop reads CASSLPPQGQNTEAFF. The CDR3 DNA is TGTGCCAGCAGTTTGCCCCCTCAGGGACAGAACACTGAAGCTTTCTTT.

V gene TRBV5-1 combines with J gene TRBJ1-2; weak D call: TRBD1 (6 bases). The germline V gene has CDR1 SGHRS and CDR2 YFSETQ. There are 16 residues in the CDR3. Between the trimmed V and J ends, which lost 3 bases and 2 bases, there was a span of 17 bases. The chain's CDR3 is CASSWGAQGRNYGYTF. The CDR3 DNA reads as TGCGCCAGCAGCTGGGGAGCACAGGGACGCAACTATGGCTACACCTTC.

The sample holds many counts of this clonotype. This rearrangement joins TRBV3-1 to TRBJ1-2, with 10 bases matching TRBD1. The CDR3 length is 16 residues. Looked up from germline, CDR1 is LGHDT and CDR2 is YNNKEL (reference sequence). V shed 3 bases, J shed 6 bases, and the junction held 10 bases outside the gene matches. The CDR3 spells CASSHGRGQGPHGYTF. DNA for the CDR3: TGTGCCAGCAGCCACGGTAGGGGACAGGGGCCCCATGGCTACACCTTC. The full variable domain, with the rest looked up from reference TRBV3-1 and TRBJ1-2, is DTAVSQTPKYLVTQMGNDKSIKCEQNLGHDTMYWYKQDSKKFLKIMFSYNNKELIINETVPNRFSPKSPDKAHLNLHINSLELGDSAVYFCASSHGRGQGPHGYTFGSGTRLTVV.

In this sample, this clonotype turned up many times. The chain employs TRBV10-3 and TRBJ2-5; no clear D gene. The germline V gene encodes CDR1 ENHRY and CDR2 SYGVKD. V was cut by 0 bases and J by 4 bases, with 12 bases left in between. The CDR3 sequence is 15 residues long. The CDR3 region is CAISESQQNLETQYF. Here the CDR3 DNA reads TGTGCCATCAGTGAGTCGCAACAGAATCTAGAGACCCAGTACTTC.

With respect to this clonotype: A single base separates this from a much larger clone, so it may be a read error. CDR3 nucleotide sequence: TGTGCCAGCAGCAAAGACAGGCCGGATACTGAAGCTTTCTTT. It encodes CASSKDRPDTEAFF. The chain has TRBV9 and TRBJ1-1; the D gene is possibly TRBD1 (6 bases). This CDR3 is 14 amino acids long. Trimming pared 4 bases from V and 5 bases from J, leaving 15 bases between. Germline V gene lookup returns CDR1 SGDLS and CDR2 YYNGEE.

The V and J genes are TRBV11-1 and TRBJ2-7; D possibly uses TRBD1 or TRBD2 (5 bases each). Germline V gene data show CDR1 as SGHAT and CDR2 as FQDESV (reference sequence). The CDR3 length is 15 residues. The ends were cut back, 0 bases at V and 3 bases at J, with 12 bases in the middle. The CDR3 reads CASSLAGDVVYEQYF. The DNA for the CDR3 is TGTGCCAGCAGCTTAGCAGGGGACGTAGTCTACGAGCAGTACTTC.

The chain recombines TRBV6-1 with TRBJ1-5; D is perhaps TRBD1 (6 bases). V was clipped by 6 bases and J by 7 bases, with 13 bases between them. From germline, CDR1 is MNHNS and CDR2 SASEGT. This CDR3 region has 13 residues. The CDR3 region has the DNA TGTGCCAGCAGCCGCGGGACAACCCAGCCCCAGCATTTT. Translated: CASSRGTTQPQHF.

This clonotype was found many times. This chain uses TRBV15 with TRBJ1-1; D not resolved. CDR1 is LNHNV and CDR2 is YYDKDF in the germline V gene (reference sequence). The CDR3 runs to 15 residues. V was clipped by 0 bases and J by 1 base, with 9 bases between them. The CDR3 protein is CATSRDTPWNTEAFF. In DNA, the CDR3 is TGTGCCACCAGCAGAGATACTCCATGGAACACTGAAGCTTTCTTT.

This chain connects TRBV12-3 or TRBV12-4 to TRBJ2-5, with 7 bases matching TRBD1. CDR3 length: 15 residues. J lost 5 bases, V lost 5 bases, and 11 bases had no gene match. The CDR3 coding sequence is TGTGCCAGCAGTGACAGGGCCGAGCCGGGGGAGACCCAGTACTTC. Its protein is CASSDRAEPGETQYF.

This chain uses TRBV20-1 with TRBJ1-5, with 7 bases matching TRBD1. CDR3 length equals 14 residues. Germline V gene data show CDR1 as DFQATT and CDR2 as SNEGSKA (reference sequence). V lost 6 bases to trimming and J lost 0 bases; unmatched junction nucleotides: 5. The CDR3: CSAKQGISNQPQHF. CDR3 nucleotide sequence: TGCAGTGCAAAACAGGGGATTAGCAATCAGCCCCAGCATTTT.

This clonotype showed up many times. CDR3 sequence (DNA): TGTGCCAGCAGCAACCCGGGACTCCGGACGCTCGAGCAGTACTTC. Protein: CASSNPGLRTLEQYF. The chain combines TRBV7-9 with TRBJ2-7; tentative D call: TRBD2 (6 bases). Germline loops: CDR1 SEHNR, CDR2 FQNEAQ (reference sequence). Between the trimmed V and J ends, which lost 5 bases and 6 bases, there was a span of 20 bases. The CDR3 sequence is 15 residues long.

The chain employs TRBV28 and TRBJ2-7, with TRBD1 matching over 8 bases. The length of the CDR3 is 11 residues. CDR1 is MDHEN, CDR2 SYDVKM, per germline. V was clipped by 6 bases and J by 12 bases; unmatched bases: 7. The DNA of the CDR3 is TGTGCCAGCAGCGGGACAGGCGGTCGGTACTTC. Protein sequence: CASSGTGGRYF. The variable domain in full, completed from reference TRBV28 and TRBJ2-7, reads DVKVTQSSRYLVKRTGEKVFLECVQDMDHENMFWYRQDPGLGLRLIYFSYDVKMKEKGDIPEGYSVSREKKERFSLILESASTNQTSMYLCASSGTGGRYFGPGTRLTVT.

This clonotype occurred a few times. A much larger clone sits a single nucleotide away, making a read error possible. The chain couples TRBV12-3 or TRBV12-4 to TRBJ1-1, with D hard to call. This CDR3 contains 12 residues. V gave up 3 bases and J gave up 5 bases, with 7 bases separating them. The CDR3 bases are TGTGCCAGCAGTTTTAGGGAAACTGAAGCTTTCTTT. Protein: CASSFRETEAFF.

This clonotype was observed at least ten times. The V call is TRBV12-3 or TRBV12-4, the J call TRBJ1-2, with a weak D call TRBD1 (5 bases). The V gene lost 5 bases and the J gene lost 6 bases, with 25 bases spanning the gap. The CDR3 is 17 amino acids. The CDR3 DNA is TGTGCCAGCAGTCTCAGTAGGTCGCGGGCGGTAGGGGATGGCTACACCTTC. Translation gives CASSLSRSRAVGDGYTF.

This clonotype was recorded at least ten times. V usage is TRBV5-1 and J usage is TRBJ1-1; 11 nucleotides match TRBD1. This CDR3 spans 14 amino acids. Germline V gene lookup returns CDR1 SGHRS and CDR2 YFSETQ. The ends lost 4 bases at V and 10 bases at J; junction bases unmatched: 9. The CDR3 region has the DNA TGCGCCAGCAGCACAGGACAGGGGGCGGATATAGCTTTCTTT. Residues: CASSTGQGADIAFF.

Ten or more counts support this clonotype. CDR3 bases: TGTGCCAGCAGTGAACCGTCGGCAGGGGGGCATCAGCCCCAGCATTTT. It is translated as CASSEPSAGGHQPQHF. The genes are TRBV6-1 and TRBJ1-5, with 7 bases fitting TRBD1. Unmatched junction bases numbered 9, after V lost 2 bases and J lost 5 bases. CDR1 and CDR2 from the germline V gene are MNHNS and SASEGT. There are 16 residues in the CDR3.

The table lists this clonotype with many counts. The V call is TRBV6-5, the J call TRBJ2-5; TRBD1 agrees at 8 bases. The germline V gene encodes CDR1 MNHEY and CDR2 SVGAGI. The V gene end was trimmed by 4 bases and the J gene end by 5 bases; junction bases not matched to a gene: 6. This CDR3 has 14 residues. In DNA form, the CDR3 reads TGTGCCAGCAGTTCCTCGGGACAGGTGGAGACCCAGTACTTC. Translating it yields CASSSSGQVETQYF.

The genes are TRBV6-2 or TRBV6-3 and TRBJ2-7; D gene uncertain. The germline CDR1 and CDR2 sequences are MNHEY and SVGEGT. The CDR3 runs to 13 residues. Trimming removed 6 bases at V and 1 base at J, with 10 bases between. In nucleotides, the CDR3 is TGTGCCAGCAGGCAGGAACTTTCCTACGAGCAGTACTTC. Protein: CASRQELSYEQYF.

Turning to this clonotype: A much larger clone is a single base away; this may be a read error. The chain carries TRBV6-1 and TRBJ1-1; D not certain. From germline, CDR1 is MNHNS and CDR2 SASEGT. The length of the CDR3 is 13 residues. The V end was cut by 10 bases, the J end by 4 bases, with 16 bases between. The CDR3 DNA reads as TGTGCCACCCATACGAGGATCCCCACTGAAGCTTTCTTT. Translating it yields CATHTRIPTEAFF.

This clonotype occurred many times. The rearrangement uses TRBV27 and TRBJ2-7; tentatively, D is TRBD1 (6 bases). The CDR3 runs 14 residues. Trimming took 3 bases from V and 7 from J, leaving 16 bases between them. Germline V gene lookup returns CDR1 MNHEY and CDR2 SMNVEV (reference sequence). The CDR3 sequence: CASSFGDTLAEQYF. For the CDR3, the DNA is TGTGCCAGCAGTTTTGGGGACACCCTTGCAGAGCAGTACTTC.

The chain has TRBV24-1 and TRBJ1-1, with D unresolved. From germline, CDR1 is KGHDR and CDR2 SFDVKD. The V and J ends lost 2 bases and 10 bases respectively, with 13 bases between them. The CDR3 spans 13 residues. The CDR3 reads CATSDSYELVAFF. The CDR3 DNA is TGTGCCACCAGTGATTCGTACGAATTGGTAGCTTTCTTT.

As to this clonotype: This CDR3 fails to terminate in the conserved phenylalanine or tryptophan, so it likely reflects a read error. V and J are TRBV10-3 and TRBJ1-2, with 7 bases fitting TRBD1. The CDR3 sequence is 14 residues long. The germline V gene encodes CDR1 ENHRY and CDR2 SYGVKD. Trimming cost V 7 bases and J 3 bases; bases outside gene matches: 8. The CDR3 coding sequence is TGTGCCATCACGTACAGGGGCTCGGACTATGGCTACACCGTC. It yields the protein CAITYRGSDYGYTV.